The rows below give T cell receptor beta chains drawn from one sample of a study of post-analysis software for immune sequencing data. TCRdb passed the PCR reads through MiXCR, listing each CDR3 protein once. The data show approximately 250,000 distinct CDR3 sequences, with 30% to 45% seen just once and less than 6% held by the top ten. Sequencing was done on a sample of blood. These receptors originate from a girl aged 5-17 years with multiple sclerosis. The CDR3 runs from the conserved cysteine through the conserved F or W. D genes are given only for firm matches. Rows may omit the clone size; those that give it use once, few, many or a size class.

CDR3: CASSFTTGELFF; DNA: TGTGCCAGCAGCTTCACCACCGGGGAGCTGTTTTTT; D: NA; size: few; J: TRBJ2-2; V: TRBV7-2
CDR3: CASMGTSGVDTQYF; DNA: TGTGCCAGCATGGGGACTAGCGGGGTAGATACGCAGTATTTT; D: TRBD2; size: NA; J: TRBJ2-3; V: TRBV6-1
CDR3: CSVDRRMNTEAFF; DNA: TGCAGCGTTGACAGGAGGATGAACACTGAAGCTTTCTTT; D: NA; size: few; J: TRBJ1-1; V: TRBV29-1
CDR3: CAGGPEFGNSPLHF; DNA: TGTGCCGGCGGCCCAGAGTTCGGGAATTCACCCCTCCACTTT; D: NA; size: once; J: TRBJ1-6; V: TRBV9
CDR3: CASSFLPETNEKLFF; DNA: TGTGCCAGCAGCTTTCTTCCAGAGACGAATGAAAAACTGTTTTTT; D: NA; size: few; J: TRBJ1-4; V: TRBV7-2
CDR3: CASSLGRAREETQYF; DNA: TGTGCCAGCAGCTTAGGACGGGCACGAGAAGAGACCCAGTACTTC; D: NA; size: many; J: TRBJ2-5; V: TRBV7-9
CDR3: CSPKGLTNEKLFF; DNA: TGCTCACCTAAGGGGTTAACTAATGAAAAACTGTTTTTT; D: NA; size: many; J: TRBJ1-4; V: TRBV20-1
CDR3: CASSQSDRGRPQHF; DNA: TGCGCCAGCAGCCAAAGCGACCGGGGGCGGCCCCAGCATTTT; D: NA; size: many; J: TRBJ1-5; V: TRBV4-1
CDR3: CASSLKGQVYNEQFF; DNA: TGTGCCAGCAGTTTAAAGGGACAGGTTTACAATGAGCAGTTCTTC; D: TRBD1; size: many; J: TRBJ2-1; V: TRBV12-3/TRBV12-4
CDR3: CASSTPRTGEAFF; DNA: TGTGCCAGCAGCACCCCTCGGACAGGCGAAGCTTTCTTT; D: TRBD1; size: many; J: TRBJ1-1; V: TRBV11-2
CDR3: CASSLGTGPYNEQFF; DNA: TGCGCCAGCAGCTTGGGGACAGGGCCCTACAATGAGCAGTTCTTC; D: TRBD1; size: NA; J: TRBJ2-1; V: TRBV5-1
CDR3: CSARATGQDSPLHF; DNA: TGCAGTGCTAGAGCGACAGGGCAGGATTCACCCCTCCACTTT; D: TRBD1; size: NA; J: TRBJ1-6; V: TRBV20-1
CDR3: CARGQGNSPLHF; DNA: TGTGCTAGAGGACAGGGTAATTCACCCCTCCACTTT; D: TRBD1; size: NA; J: TRBJ1-6; V: TRBV12-5
CDR3: CASSLMSYGRTDTQYF; DNA: TGTGCCAGCAGCCTAATGAGTTATGGGAGGACAGATACGCAGTATTTT; D: NA; size: few; J: TRBJ2-3; V: TRBV11-3
CDR3: CASSSGGLETEAFF; DNA: TGTGCCAGCAGTTCCGGGGGGCTAGAAACTGAAGCTTTCTTT; D: NA; size: many; J: TRBJ1-1; V: TRBV12-3/TRBV12-4
CDR3: CASSSSDSSEAFF; DNA: TGTGCCAGCAGCTCCTCGGACAGTAGTGAAGCTTTCTTT; D: NA; size: few; J: TRBJ1-1; V: TRBV7-3
CDR3: CSARADRGEPYEQYF; DNA: TGCAGTGCTAGAGCTGACAGGGGGGAACCCTACGAGCAGTACTTC; D: TRBD1; size: NA; J: TRBJ2-7; V: TRBV20-1
CDR3: CASTHGSSWGYGHTF; DNA: TGTGCCAGCACCCACGGTTCCAGTTGGGGGTATGGCCACACCTTC; D: NA; size: once; J: TRBJ1-2; V: TRBV25-1
CDR3: CSVEIQGTGGQYF; DNA: TGCAGCGTTGAAATCCAGGGTACAGGGGGGCAGTACTTC; D: TRBD1; size: NA; J: TRBJ2-7; V: TRBV29-1
CDR3: CAISLPRASVNTGELFF; DNA: TGTGCCATCAGCCTTCCTAGGGCCTCAGTCAACACCGGGGAGCTGTTTTTT; D: NA; size: NA; J: TRBJ2-2; V: TRBV10-3
CDR3: CASSRAGIVHRGSDGYTF; DNA: TGCGCCAGCAGCAGAGCCGGGATTGTCCACAGGGGAAGTGATGGCTACACCTTC; D: TRBD1; size: many; J: TRBJ1-2; V: TRBV4-1
CDR3: CASSIEPMGRYEQYF; DNA: TGTGCCAGTAGTATAGAACCGATGGGGAGGTACGAGCAGTACTTC; D: NA; size: NA; J: TRBJ2-7; V: TRBV19
CDR3: CASRMSFQGERTDTQYF; DNA: TGCGCCAGCAGGATGAGCTTCCAGGGGGAACGCACAGATACGCAGTATTTT; D: TRBD1; size: few; J: TRBJ2-3; V: TRBV5-1
CDR3: CASSLRWGRDTEAFF; DNA: TGTGCCAGCAGCTTAAGATGGGGGCGGGACACTGAAGCTTTCTTT; D: NA; size: few; J: TRBJ1-1; V: TRBV7-2
CDR3: CASSLWHGREFGNEQFF; DNA: TGCGCCAGCAGCTTGTGGCACGGGCGGGAGTTCGGCAATGAGCAGTTCTTC; D: TRBD2; size: NA; J: TRBJ2-1; V: TRBV5-1
CDR3: CSVETGDVYGYTF; DNA: TGCAGCGTTGAAACAGGGGATGTCTATGGCTACACCTTC; D: TRBD1; size: many; J: TRBJ1-2; V: TRBV29-1
CDR3: CASSVEGDSNQPQHF; DNA: TGTGCCAGCAGCGTAGAAGGCGATAGCAATCAGCCCCAGCATTTT; D: NA; size: few; J: TRBJ1-5; V: TRBV9
CDR3: CASSHTRTGTYEQYF; DNA: TGCGCCAGCAGTCACACCAGGACAGGGACCTACGAGCAGTACTTC; D: TRBD1; size: few; J: TRBJ2-7; V: TRBV10-1
CDR3: CASTLNRGRTGELFF; DNA: TGCGCCAGCACCCTAAACAGGGGGCGCACCGGGGAGCTGTTTTTT; D: TRBD1; size: NA; J: TRBJ2-2; V: TRBV23-1
CDR3: CGVERGLPNTQYF; DNA: TGCGGCGTTGAAAGGGGACTACCTAATACGCAGTATTTT; D: TRBD2; size: NA; J: TRBJ2-3; V: TRBV29-1
CDR3: CASSLASGYGYTF; DNA: TGTGCCAGCAGCTTAGCGTCGGGCTATGGCTACACCTTC; D: NA; size: many; J: TRBJ1-2; V: TRBV7-9
CDR3: CATRESYNEQFF; DNA: TGTGCCACGCGGGAGTCCTACAATGAGCAGTTCTTC; D: TRBD2; size: many; J: TRBJ2-1; V: TRBV6-6
CDR3: CATRGPAGETETQYF; DNA: TGTGCCACCAGAGGACCAGCGGGAGAGACAGAGACCCAGTACTTC; D: TRBD2; size: NA; J: TRBJ2-5; V: TRBV15
CDR3: CTSRGQTNTEAFF; DNA: TGTACCAGCCGGGGCCAGACGAACACTGAAGCTTTCTTT; D: NA; size: once; J: TRBJ1-1; V: TRBV12-3/TRBV12-4
CDR3: CASSGQLAPGGNGYTF; DNA: TGTGCCAGCAGTGGACAGTTAGCCCCGGGGGGAAATGGCTACACCTTC; D: NA; size: many; J: TRBJ1-2; V: TRBV12-3/TRBV12-4
CDR3: CSAGRLTGEETQYF; DNA: TGCAGTGCTGGGAGGCTAACGGGGGAAGAGACCCAGTACTTC; D: NA; size: few; J: TRBJ2-5; V: TRBV20-1
CDR3: CASSSATGFDYGYTF; DNA: TGTGCCAGCAGCTCAGCGACAGGGTTTGACTATGGCTACACCTTC; D: TRBD1; size: few; J: TRBJ1-2; V: TRBV3-1
CDR3: CASSLTGGPGETQYF; DNA: TGTGCCAGCAGCTTAACGGGGGGCCCGGGAGAGACCCAGTACTTC; D: NA; size: NA; J: TRBJ2-5; V: TRBV9
CDR3: CSASPWGGKAFF; DNA: TGCAGTGCTAGCCCATGGGGGGGGAAGGCTTTCTTT; D: NA; size: NA; J: TRBJ1-1; V: TRBV20-1
CDR3: CASRGQYKDTEAFF; DNA: TGTGCCAGCAGGGGCCAGTATAAGGACACTGAAGCTTTCTTT; D: NA; size: many; J: TRBJ1-1; V: TRBV6-5
CDR3: CASSPPGEDTQYF; DNA: TGCGCCAGCAGCCCGCCCGGGGAAGATACGCAGTATTTT; D: NA; size: many; J: TRBJ2-3; V: TRBV4-1
CDR3: CASSLASGGNEQFF; DNA: TGTGCCAGCAGCTTAGCCTCGGGTGGCAATGAGCAGTTCTTC; D: NA; size: NA; J: TRBJ2-1; V: TRBV7-2
CDR3: CSALGLAVTDTQYF; DNA: TGCAGTGCACTGGGACTAGCGGTCACAGATACGCAGTATTTT; D: TRBD2; size: few; J: TRBJ2-3; V: TRBV20-1
CDR3: CAGSCLRSTDTQYF; DNA: TGTGCCGGCAGCTGTCTCCGGAGCACAGATACGCAGTATTTT; D: NA; size: NA; J: TRBJ2-3; V: TRBV7-3
CDR3: CASSLAVYGGLVISFYEQYF; DNA: TGTGCCAGCAGCTTGGCTGTATATGGTGGTTTGGTGATCTCCTTCTACGAGCAGTACTTC; D: NA; size: NA; J: TRBJ2-7; V: TRBV7-3
CDR3: CSVQTGGKNIQYF; DNA: TGCAGCGTACAGACAGGGGGCAAAAACATTCAGTACTTC; D: TRBD1; size: many; J: TRBJ2-4; V: TRBV29-1
CDR3: CSAPASGGDLGAQYF; DNA: TGCAGTGCTCCCGCTAGCGGGGGGGACCTAGGGGCCCAGTACTTC; D: TRBD2; size: NA; J: TRBJ2-5; V: TRBV20-1
CDR3: CSVLGGDRTNYGYTF; DNA: TGCAGCGTTCTGGGAGGGGACAGAACCAACTATGGCTACACCTTC; D: TRBD1; size: many; J: TRBJ1-2; V: TRBV29-1
CDR3: CASSDSGTQTQYF; DNA: TGTGCCAGCAGCGATAGCGGGACCCAGACCCAGTACTTC; D: TRBD2; size: many; J: TRBJ2-5; V: TRBV7-2
CDR3: CASSEAGGPHQPQHF; DNA: TGTGCCTCCAGTGAAGCGGGGGGCCCCCATCAGCCCCAGCATTTT; D: NA; size: NA; J: TRBJ1-5; V: TRBV6-1
CDR3: CASSPGRGLVAGELFF; DNA: TGCGCCAGCAGCCCTGGGAGAGGCCTTGTCGCCGGGGAGCTGTTTTTT; D: NA; size: few; J: TRBJ2-2; V: TRBV5-1
CDR3: CSASGGGSPLHF; DNA: TGCAGTGCTAGTGGGGGTGGGTCACCCCTCCACTTT; D: NA; size: NA; J: TRBJ1-6; V: TRBV20-1
CDR3: CASSLTGATYEQYF; DNA: TGTGCCAGCAGCTTGACAGGGGCAACCTACGAGCAGTACTTC; D: TRBD1; size: NA; J: TRBJ2-7; V: TRBV7-3
CDR3: CASSLSPGQGEQFF; DNA: TGTGCCAGCAGCCTCTCGCCGGGACAGGGTGAGCAGTTCTTC; D: TRBD1; size: many; J: TRBJ2-1; V: TRBV7-3
CDR3: CACTPRGTDTQYF; DNA: TGTGCCTGTACCCCCAGGGGAACAGATACGCAGTATTTT; D: NA; size: few; J: TRBJ2-3; V: TRBV11-2
CDR3: CAISDSGTYNEQFF; DNA: TGTGCCATCAGTGATTCCGGGACTTACAATGAGCAGTTCTTC; D: NA; size: NA; J: TRBJ2-1; V: TRBV10-3
CDR3: CASTPGSSGANVLTF; DNA: TGTGCCAGCACCCCGGGATCCTCTGGGGCCAACGTCCTGACTTTC; D: NA; size: many; J: TRBJ2-6; V: TRBV6-2/TRBV6-3